The following is a TCR beta chain sequence with its context. The CDR3 spans 15 residues. Trimming pared 1 base from V and 7 bases from J, leaving 16 bases between. Germline V gives CDR1 MNHEY, CDR2 SVGEGT. Using its own MiXCR run on the 5' RACE reads, TCRdb lists one record per CDR3 protein. The data show tens of thousands of distinct CDR3 sequences, 14% seen once. The data belong to a study of early T cells in non-severe SARS-CoV-2 infection. Sequences were obtained from whole blood. This receptor was taken from an adult who was a healthcare worker with PCR-confirmed SARS-CoV-2 infection or an uninfected control (not recorded which). J is TRBJ2-5 and V is TRBV6-2 or TRBV6-3; D unresolved. The CDR3 sequence: CASSYLQSGLGTQYF. The CDR3 bases are TGTGCCAGCAGTTACTTACAGTCAGGTTTGGGGACCCAGTACTTC.